This T cell receptor beta chain was sequenced in a study of T cell responses to AZD1222 COVID-19 vaccine. This CDR3 is built from 13 residues. From germline, CDR1 is KGHSH and CDR2 LQKENI. Trimming removed 3 bases from V and 4 bases from J, with 7 bases in between. Pooled in the analysis were second doses at about 4 or about 12 weeks. The protocol was immunoSEQ multiplex PCR, while the TCRdb copy is restricted to in-frame clones and leaves out a portion. The sample records 130,000 to 150,000 clones, roughly 87% being singletons. The sample consisted of peripheral blood, taken 28 days after the second AZD1222 dose. This sequence was found in an adult who received the AZD1222 COVID-19 vaccine. The chain recombines TRBV18 with TRBJ2-1; no clear D gene. DNA for the CDR3: TGTGCCAGCTCACCCGCTGAATACAATGAGCAGTTCTTC. This gives the protein CASSPAEYNEQFF.